This T cell receptor beta chain was identified in a study of OX40 agonist ivuxolimab in advanced cancers. Study overall: Partial responses were seen in three patients, one with hepatocellular carcinoma and two with cutaneous melanoma.

With respect to this clone: Its antigen is currently unknown.

Profiled with immunoSEQ multiplex PCR; TCRdb holds only in-frame clones, not every one. The sample yields approximately 79,000 clones, about 90% seen once. Peripheral blood came from all dose cohorts at three timepoints. Trimming cost V 0 bases and J 1 base, with 14 bases left between them. The CDR3 is 17 amino acids. The germline gives CDR1 MGHDK, CDR2 SYGVNS. Overall study findings and caveats: The antigens recognized by the expanded peripheral T cells, that is their antigen specificity, were not determined.

The receptor was derived from an adult with an advanced solid tumor such as melanoma, head and neck, liver or kidney cancer. The sample was CD4+ or CD8+ T cells sorted from blood, taken in a trial of the OX40 agonist ivuxolimab. The chain has TRBV25-1 and TRBJ2-3; perhaps TRBD1 as D (5 bases). The CDR3 loop is CASSEYFRVRGTDTQYF. In DNA, the CDR3 is TGTGCCAGCAGTGAATATTTTCGGGTCAGGGGCACAGATACGCAGTATTTT.